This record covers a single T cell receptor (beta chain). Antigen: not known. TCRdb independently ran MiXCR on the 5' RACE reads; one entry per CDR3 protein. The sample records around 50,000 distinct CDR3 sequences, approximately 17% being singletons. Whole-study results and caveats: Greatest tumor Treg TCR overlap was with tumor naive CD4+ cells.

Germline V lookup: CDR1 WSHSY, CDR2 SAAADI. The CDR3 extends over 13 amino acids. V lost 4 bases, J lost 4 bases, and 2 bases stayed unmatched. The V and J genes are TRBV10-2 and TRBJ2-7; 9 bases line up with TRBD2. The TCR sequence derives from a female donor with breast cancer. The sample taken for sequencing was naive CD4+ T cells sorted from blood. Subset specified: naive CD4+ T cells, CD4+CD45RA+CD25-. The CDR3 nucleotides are TGCGCCAGCAGTGCTAGCGGGGCGTACGAGCAGTACTTC. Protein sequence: CASSASGAYEQYF.